The 30 T cell receptor beta chains given below trace back to one sample, sequenced in a study of spatial heterogeneity in lung cancer. This sample's time point: sample taken at primary tumor resection. Whole RNA was taken from tumor, nontumor lung or frozen PBMC; it was then sequenced unsorted. TCRdb reprocessed the 5' RACE reads via MiXCR and lists one record per CDR3 protein. The repertoire holds 3,000 to 4,500 distinct CDR3 sequences, with approximately 7% as singletons. The sample consisted of normal lung tissue next to the tumor, taken at surgery. Source of these receptors: a male donor with early-stage non-small cell lung cancer.

The chain couples TRBV28 to TRBJ1-5; D call uncertain. The germline gives CDR1 MDHEN, CDR2 SYDVKM. V dropped 1 base and J dropped 6 bases, with 4 bases sitting between them. The CDR3 contains 12 residues. The CDR3 is CASSLFGQPQHF. Written as DNA, the CDR3 is TGTGCCAGCAGTTTATTCGGTCAGCCCCAGCATTTT.

By frequency in the sample, this clonotype is medium-sized (0.01 to 0.1%). The chain recombines TRBV11-2 with TRBJ2-3, with 9 bases aligning to TRBD2. This CDR3 spans 15 amino acids. The germline V gene encodes CDR1 SGHAT and CDR2 FQNNGV. V shed 7 bases and J 2 bases; nucleotides not matched to a gene: 7. CDR3 coding DNA: TGTGCCAGCATCGAGCGGGGGGCCGTCACAGATACGCAGTATTTT. Encoded protein: CASIERGAVTDTQYF.

This clonotype came up many times. The rearrangement links TRBV7-8 to TRBJ2-7, with 7 nucleotides matching TRBD1. This CDR3 has 15 amino acids. Germline values: CDR1 SGHVS, CDR2 FQNEAQ. V dropped 2 bases and J dropped 4; count of bases not matched to a gene: 8. The DNA of the CDR3 is TGTGCCAGCAGCTTAAGACAGGGCCCTTCTTACGAGCAGTACTTC. Translation: CASSLRQGPSYEQYF.

This clonotype has a handful of counts. The CDR3 DNA follows: TGCAGTGCACAAACAGGGGGCATAGGCCAGCCCCAGCATTTT. It is translated as CSAQTGGIGQPQHF. The chain joins TRBV20-1 to TRBJ1-5, with 9 nucleotides matching TRBD1. This CDR3 spans 14 amino acids. The germline CDR1 and CDR2 sequences are DFQATT and SNEGSKA (reference sequence). V lost 6 bases, J lost 7 bases, and 10 bases stayed unmatched.

This clonotype was seen repeatedly, ten times or more. The J gene is TRBJ2-3, the V gene TRBV3-1, with 7 bases matching TRBD1. Germline V gene sequence: CDR1 LGHDT, CDR2 YNNKEL (reference sequence). V shed 3 bases and J 4 bases; nucleotides not matched to a gene: 4. This CDR3 region has 14 residues. The CDR3 sequence: CASSQNRGSDTQYF. CDR3 DNA sequence: TGTGCCAGCAGCCAGAACAGGGGCTCAGATACGCAGTATTTT.

This clonotype is medium-sized in the sample. This chain connects TRBV12-3 or TRBV12-4 to TRBJ1-6; TRBD1 might be the D (5 bases). The ends were cut back, 6 bases at V and 11 bases at J, with 14 bases in the middle. The CDR3 has 13 amino acids. As DNA, the CDR3 is TGTGCCAGCAGACGAGGCAGGGAGGCACCCCTCCACTTT. Protein: CASRRGREAPLHF.

This clonotype counts as medium-sized. The rearrangement links TRBV6-2 or TRBV6-3 to TRBJ2-7, with 10 nucleotides matching TRBD1. Germline CDR1 is MNHEY and CDR2 is SVGEGT. CDR3 length: 14 residues. With V trimmed by 5 bases and J by 2 bases, 3 bases remained unmatched. DNA of the CDR3: TGTGCCAGCAGTGTTGGACAGGGGGCCTACGAGCAGTACGTC. Its protein is CASSVGQGAYEQYV.

By share, this clonotype counts as medium-sized. CDR3 sequence: CASRWAGTGELFF. The CDR3 DNA reads TGTGCCAGCCGTTGGGCGGGGACCGGGGAGCTGTTTTTT. V is TRBV6-1 and J is TRBJ2-2; possible D gene TRBD2, 6 bases. CDR3 size: 13 residues. Per germline, CDR1 MNHNS and CDR2 SASEGT. V was clipped by 8 bases and J by 5 bases, with 12 bases between them.

This clonotype was counted ten times or more. The V call is TRBV25-1, the J call TRBJ2-5; 9 nucleotides line up with TRBD1. Trimming removed 4 bases from V and 4 bases from J; junction bases left unmatched: 7. The CDR3 runs 15 residues. CDR1 and CDR2 from the germline V gene are MGHDK and SYGVNS. As DNA, the CDR3 is TGTGCCAGCAGTGTAACCGGGACAGGGTCAGAGACCCAGTACTTC. Amino acid sequence: CASSVTGTGSETQYF.

By frequency in the sample, this clonotype is large. The V call is TRBV7-2, the J call TRBJ2-7; the D call may be TRBD1 or TRBD2 (5 bases each). Trimming took off 5 bases at V and 7 bases at J, with 12 bases between the two ends. Germline V gives CDR1 SGHTA, CDR2 FQGNSA. There are 12 residues in the CDR3. The CDR3 region is CASSPGPSEQYF. For the CDR3, the DNA is TGTGCCAGCAGCCCGGGACCGAGTGAGCAGTACTTC.

By sample share, this clonotype is medium-sized. The rearrangement links TRBV29-1 to TRBJ2-1; D unclear. Per germline, CDR1 SQVTM and CDR2 ANQGSEA. The CDR3 runs to 18 residues. Trimming cost V 5 bases and J 0 bases, with 23 bases left between them. The CDR3 reads CSVYSGVSHHSSYNEQFF. The CDR3 region has the DNA TGCAGCGTTTATTCTGGGGTCTCGCACCATAGCTCCTACAATGAGCAGTTCTTC.

This clonotype was observed at least ten times. This rearrangement joins TRBV9 to TRBJ2-1; 8 nucleotides align to TRBD2. The germline CDR1 and CDR2 sequences are SGDLS and YYNGEE. J gave up 5 bases and V 4 bases, and 14 bases lay outside the gene matches. There are 17 residues in the CDR3. CDR3 sequence: CASSSSVGTSNHNEQFF. CDR3 nucleotides: TGTGCCAGCAGCTCCTCTGTCGGGACTAGTAATCACAATGAGCAGTTCTTC.

The chain links TRBV12-3 or TRBV12-4 to TRBJ2-2; D is unresolved. The length of the CDR3 is 13 residues. V was shortened by 6 bases and J by 2 bases, with 7 bases between the two germline ends. CDR3 sequence: CASRALNTGELFF. As DNA, the CDR3 is TGTGCCAGCAGGGCGCTAAACACCGGGGAGCTGTTTTTT.

Judged by abundance, this clonotype is medium-sized. For the CDR3, the DNA is TGTGCCAGCAGCCCAGGGACAGCCCTACACGATGGCAAAAACATTCAGTACTTC. Amino acid sequence: CASSPGTALHDGKNIQYF. The gene calls are TRBV6-2 or TRBV6-3 and TRBJ2-4; 7 bases align to TRBD1. The length of the CDR3 is 18 residues. Germline-derived CDR1 and CDR2 are MNHEY and SVGEGT. Trimming at V came to 6 bases and at J to 3 bases, leaving 17 bases not matched to a gene.

This clonotype came up many times. This chain joins TRBV20-1 and TRBJ2-5, with D perhaps matching TRBD2 (5 bases). The CDR3 runs 16 residues. Trimming stripped 1 base from V and 0 bases from J, with 15 bases between. Per the germline V gene, CDR1 is DFQATT and CDR2 is SNEGSKA (reference sequence). DNA for the CDR3: TGCAGTGCTAGAGGAGGGCTACCCCCCAACCAAGAGACCCAGTACTTC. This codes for CSARGGLPPNQETQYF.

The chain employs TRBV4-3 and TRBJ1-2, with D hard to call. CDR3 length: 13 residues. Germline assignment: CDR1 LGHNA and CDR2 YSLEER. V gave up 4 bases and J gave up 2 bases, with 8 bases separating them. Here the CDR3 reads CASSREGNYGYTF. CDR3 DNA sequence: TGCGCCAGCAGCCGAGAAGGAAACTATGGCTACACCTTC.

By sample share, this clonotype is medium-sized. V and J are TRBV20-1 and TRBJ2-3, with a possible D match to TRBD1 (5 bases). The CDR3 loop spans 14 amino acids. Germline V CDR1 and CDR2: DFQATT, SNEGSKA (reference sequence). Trimming cost V 3 bases and J 5 bases, with 15 bases left between them. CDR3 sequence (DNA): TGCAGTGCTAGTGACAGAACTACGGGAGATACGCAGTATTTT. It encodes CSASDRTTGDTQYF.

Within the sample, this clonotype is medium-sized. The chain couples TRBV18 to TRBJ2-3; no clear D gene. The V end lost 3 bases, the J end lost 4 bases, and 11 bases lay between the germline ends. CDR1 is KGHSH, CDR2 LQKENI, per germline. This CDR3 comprises 14 residues. The CDR3 loop is CASSPADRADTQYF. In DNA, the CDR3 is TGTGCCAGCTCACCGGCCGATAGGGCAGATACGCAGTATTTT.

This clonotype is medium-sized in the sample. The chain combines TRBV5-1 with TRBJ2-2; D is unclear. Germline values: CDR1 SGHRS, CDR2 YFSETQ. V lost 3 bases, J lost 1 base, and 7 bases lay in between. The CDR3 runs 14 residues. CDR3 DNA sequence: TGCGCCAGCAGCTGGGCAGAGAACACCGGGGAGCTGTTTTTT. It specifies CASSWAENTGELFF.

Many counts were recorded for this clonotype. The CDR3 nucleotides read TGTGCCAGTCAGTATTCGAACACTGAAGCTTTCTTT. Encoded protein: CASQYSNTEAFF. The gene calls are TRBV25-1 and TRBJ1-1; D uncertain. CDR3 length equals 12 residues. CDR1 is MGHDK and CDR2 is SYGVNS in the germline V gene. V was shortened by 9 bases and J by 1 base, with 9 bases between the two germline ends.

This clonotype ranks as large. V and J are TRBV6-6 and TRBJ2-6, with 8 bases fitting TRBD1. The germline V gene encodes CDR1 MNHNY and CDR2 SVGAGI (reference sequence). With V trimmed by 2 bases and J by 2 bases, 2 bases remained unmatched. There are 16 residues in the CDR3. CDR3 coding DNA: TGTGCCAGCAGTTACCAACAGGGGGCTGGGGCCAACGTCCTGACTTTC. This sequence encodes CASSYQQGAGANVLTF.

By proportion, this clonotype is medium-sized. This chain uses TRBV30 with TRBJ1-5; no definite D call. Germline V gives CDR1 GTSNPN, CDR2 SVGIG (reference sequence). CDR3 length: 11 amino acids. CDR3 loop: CASGDAQPQHF. The CDR3 DNA sequence: TGTGCGTCCGGAGACGCCCAGCCCCAGCATTTT.

This clonotype was recorded many times. This CDR3 reads CASSTSGRFPDTQYF. CDR3 sequence (DNA): TGTGCCAGCAGCACGAGCGGAAGGTTTCCAGATACGCAGTATTTT. The gene calls are TRBV11-2 and TRBJ2-3; maybe TRBD2 (5 bases). The CDR3 totals 15 residues. V was shortened by 5 bases and J by 4 bases, with 16 bases between the two germline ends. Germline lookup yields CDR1 SGHAT and CDR2 FQNNGV.

This clonotype is labeled as medium-sized. This chain uses TRBV11-3 with TRBJ2-3, with 12 bases identical to TRBD2. CDR1 SGHNT and CDR2 YENEEA come from the germline V gene. V was clipped by 5 bases and J by 4 bases; unmatched bases: 10. CDR3 length equals 17 residues. CDR3: CASSRGTTSGSSDTQYF. The CDR3 coding sequence is TGTGCCAGCAGCAGAGGTACGACTAGCGGGAGTTCAGATACGCAGTATTTT.

At least ten counts were recorded for this clonotype. The chain couples TRBV11-2 to TRBJ1-1, with D tentatively TRBD1 (5 bases). CDR1 and CDR2 (germline): SGHAT, FQNNGV. Trimming pared 2 bases from V and 1 base from J, leaving 11 bases between. There are 15 residues in the CDR3. CDR3 residues: CASSLWGGENTEAFF. The CDR3 bases are TGTGCCAGCAGCTTATGGGGAGGGGAGAACACTGAAGCTTTCTTT.

The sample holds many counts of this clonotype. The chain combines TRBV20-1 with TRBJ2-1; 9 bases line up with TRBD2. The CDR3 has 18 amino acids. With 3 bases clipped from V and 3 bases from J, the junction kept 15 bases outside the gene matches. Germline V gene data show CDR1 as DFQATT and CDR2 as SNEGSKA (reference sequence). In DNA, the CDR3 is TGCAGTGCTAGGAGCGGGGGGCAATCCCCAACTTTCTACAATGAGCAGTTCTTC. It yields the protein CSARSGGQSPTFYNEQFF.

This clonotype is deemed hyperexpanded. The chain uses TRBV11-3 and TRBJ2-1; D call uncertain. Trimming took off 4 bases at V and 6 bases at J, with 7 bases between the two ends. The CDR3 sequence is 12 residues long. The V gene's germline CDR1 is SGHNT and CDR2 YENEEA. Here the CDR3 DNA reads TGTGCCAGCAGCTCTTGGGTCAATGAGCAGTTCTTC. Amino acids: CASSSWVNEQFF.

In its sample, this clonotype was seen many times. V is TRBV3-1 and J is TRBJ2-1; D not resolved. Trimming shortened V by 0 bases and J by 7 bases, and 10 bases separated the two germline ends. In germline, CDR1 is LGHDT, CDR2 YNNKEL (reference sequence). The CDR3 sequence is 14 residues long. The CDR3 loop reads CASSQDYYLNEQFF. CDR3 sequence (DNA): TGTGCCAGCAGCCAAGATTACTACCTAAATGAGCAGTTCTTC.

The table lists this clonotype with many counts. The gene calls are TRBV29-1 and TRBJ1-1; no firm D call. V was clipped by 0 bases and J by 0 bases, with 5 bases between them. Germline loops: CDR1 SQVTM, CDR2 ANQGSEA. There are 13 residues in the CDR3. This CDR3 is CSVEEQMNTEAFF. Here the CDR3 DNA reads TGCAGCGTTGAAGAACAGATGAACACTGAAGCTTTCTTT.

Judged by abundance, this clonotype is medium-sized (0.01 to 0.1%). The gene calls are TRBV28 and TRBJ1-2; D remains unclear. The CDR3 has 11 amino acids. Trimming took off 4 bases at V and 0 bases at J, with 0 bases between the two ends. Per germline, CDR1 MDHEN and CDR2 SYDVKM. The chain's CDR3 is CASSSNYGYTF. In DNA form, the CDR3 reads TGTGCCAGCAGTTCTAACTATGGCTACACCTTC.